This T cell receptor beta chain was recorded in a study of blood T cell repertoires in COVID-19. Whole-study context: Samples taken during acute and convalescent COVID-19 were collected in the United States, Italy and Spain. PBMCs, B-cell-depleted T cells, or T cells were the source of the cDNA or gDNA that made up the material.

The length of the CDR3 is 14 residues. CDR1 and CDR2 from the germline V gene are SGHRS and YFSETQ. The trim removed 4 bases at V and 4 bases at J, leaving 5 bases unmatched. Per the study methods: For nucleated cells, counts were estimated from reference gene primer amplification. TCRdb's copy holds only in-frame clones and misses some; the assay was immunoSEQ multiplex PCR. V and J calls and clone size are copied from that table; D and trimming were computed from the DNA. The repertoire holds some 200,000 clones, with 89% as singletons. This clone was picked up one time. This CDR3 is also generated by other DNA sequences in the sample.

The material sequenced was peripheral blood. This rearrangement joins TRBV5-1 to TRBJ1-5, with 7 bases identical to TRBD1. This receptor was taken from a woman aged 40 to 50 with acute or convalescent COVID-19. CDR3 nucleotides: TGCGCCAGCAGCCTAGCAGGGGGAAATCAGCCCCAGCATTTT. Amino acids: CASSLAGGNQPQHF.